The 9 T cell receptor beta chains listed next were all sequenced from one sample in a study of blood T cell repertoires in COVID-19. Profiling relied on immunoSEQ multiplex PCR, and the TCRdb table lists in-frame clones only, not all of them. The repertoire holds some 150,000 clones, with 80% to 90% as singletons. Material for sequencing was peripheral blood. All receptors come from a woman aged 45-60 years with active or convalescent COVID-19.

The chain employs TRBV7-2 and TRBJ1-4, with TRBD1 as a possible D gene (6 bases). The CDR3 extends over 14 amino acids. Germline V gives CDR1 SGHTA, CDR2 FQGNSA. V was cut by 3 bases and J by 7 bases, with 12 bases left in between. CDR3 sequence: CASSLWRGAEKLFF. The CDR3 DNA is TGTGCCAGCAGCTTGTGGCGGGGGGCTGAAAAACTGTTTTTT.

The rearrangement joins TRBV12-3 or TRBV12-4 to TRBJ2-1; D is unresolved. CDR3 length equals 13 residues. V gave up 3 bases and J gave up 7 bases, with 10 bases separating them. The CDR3 DNA reads as TGTGCCAGCAGTTTTCTATCGAGAAATGAGCAGTTCTTC. It translates to CASSFLSRNEQFF.

The V call is TRBV5-1, the J call TRBJ2-3; 7 bases are shared with TRBD1. CDR3 length equals 17 residues. The germline V gene encodes CDR1 SGHRS and CDR2 YFSETQ. The J segment lost 5 bases and the V segment lost 4 bases, leaving 16 bases of the junction unmatched. The CDR3 coding sequence is TGCGCCAGCAGCCGAAGTCCCCCGGGACAGAGCGGAGATACGCAGTATTTT. As protein: CASSRSPPGQSGDTQYF.

J is TRBJ2-1 and V is TRBV7-3; possible D gene TRBD1, 6 bases. The length of the CDR3 is 15 residues. Germline values: CDR1 SGHTA, CDR2 FQGTGA. The V and J ends lost 1 base and 7 bases respectively, with 14 bases between them. The DNA of the CDR3 is TGTGCCAGCAGCTTAAATACAGGGCGGACGAATGAGCAGTTCTTC. This gives the protein CASSLNTGRTNEQFF.

V gene TRBV5-6 combines with J gene TRBJ2-7; TRBD1 is a possible D gene (6 bases). Per germline, CDR1 SGHDT and CDR2 YYEEEE. The CDR3 is 18 residues long. V was shortened by 3 bases and J by 4 bases, with 26 bases between the two germline ends. CDR3 sequence (DNA): TGTGCCAGCAGCTCCCGATTGGGGGCGTTAAAAAGTCCATACGAGCAGTACTTC. Its protein product is CASSSRLGALKSPYEQYF.

The rearrangement joins TRBV5-1 to TRBJ2-5, with D unclear. CDR1 and CDR2 (germline): SGHRS, YFSETQ. Trimming removed 0 bases at V and 3 bases at J, with 6 bases between. This CDR3 spans 13 amino acids. In DNA, the CDR3 is TGCGCCAGCAGCTTGGCCCTAGAAGAGACCCAGTACTTC. It yields the protein CASSLALEETQYF.

V is TRBV6-2 or TRBV6-3 and J is TRBJ2-5; TRBD1 agrees at 9 bases. Germline CDR1 is MNHEY and CDR2 is SVGEGT. With 5 bases clipped from V and 5 bases from J, the junction kept 6 bases outside the gene matches. This CDR3 has 14 residues. CDR3 DNA: TGTGCCAGCAGTACCTACGGACAGGGGGAGACCCAGTACTTC. This codes for CASSTYGQGETQYF.

The CDR3 sequence: CASSSHIIAGYNEQFF. The CDR3 bases are TGCGCCAGCAGCTCGCACATTATAGCGGGGTACAATGAGCAGTTCTTC. The rearrangement joins TRBV5-1 to TRBJ2-1, with 8 nucleotides matching TRBD2. Trimming at V came to 3 bases and at J to 4 bases, leaving 9 bases not matched to a gene. CDR3 length: 16 amino acids. CDR1 is SGHRS and CDR2 is YFSETQ in the germline V gene. The full variable domain, with the rest looked up from reference TRBV5-1 and TRBJ2-1, is KAGVTQTPRYLIKTRGQQVTLSCSPISGHRSVSWYQQTPGQGLQFLFEYFSETQRNKGNFPGRFSGRQFSNSRSEMNVSTLELGDSALYLCASSSHIIAGYNEQFFGPGTRLTVL.

The rearrangement joins TRBV15 to TRBJ2-6; TRBD2 matches at 13 bases. V gave up 4 bases and J gave up 2 bases; unmatched junction bases: 5. From germline, CDR1 is LNHNV and CDR2 YYDKDF (reference sequence). There are 18 residues in the CDR3. As DNA, the CDR3 is TGTGCCACCAGCACCCTACTAGCGGGGGGGCCTGGGGCCAACGTCCTGACTTTC. It yields the protein CATSTLLAGGPGANVLTF. The full variable domain, with the rest looked up from reference TRBV15 and TRBJ2-6, is DAMVIQNPRYQVTQFGKPVTLSCSQTLNHNVMYWYQQKSSQAPKLLFHYYDKDFNNEADTPDNFQSRRPNTSFCFLDIRSPGLGDTAMYLCATSTLLAGGPGANVLTFGAGSRLTVL.